A single sample gave rise to the 13 T cell receptor beta chains below, sequenced in a study of T cells in women clearing cervical HPV infection. Some clones are missing from TCRdb's copy, which holds only in-frame ones; the method was immunoSEQ multiplex PCR. The table lists under 45,000 clones, with about 6.8% in the top ten. The specimen sequenced was blood buffy coat. These receptors all come from a woman aged 18 to 75 with a cervical HPV16 infection that either progressed to CIN3+ or cleared (not recorded which).

In the case of this clone: Read coverage stops 3 residues before the CDR3 terminus; the germline J gene supplies the remainder. The V and J genes are TRBV7-9 and TRBJ2-5; D is perhaps TRBD1 (6 bases). V gave up 1 base and J gave up 5 bases, with 11 bases separating them. Germline assignment: CDR1 SEHNR and CDR2 FQNEAQ (reference sequence). The CDR3 is 14 residues long. Incomplete CDR3 DNA: TGTGCCAGCAGCTTAGTGGGGCAGGGGGAGACC. This translates into CASSLVGQGET. The complete CDR3 protein is CASSLVGQGETQYF. Based on the CDR3 plus reference TRBV7-9 and TRBJ2-5, the full variable domain is DTGVSQNPRHKITKRGQNVTFRCDPISEHNRLYWYRQTLGQGPEFLTYFQNEAQLEKSRLLSDRFSAERPKGSFSTLEIQRTEQGDSAMYLCASSLVGQGETQYFGPGTRLLVL.

About this clone itself: The read ends 3 residues early relative to the CDR3; the germline J gene fills the gap. The chain is built from TRBV14 and TRBJ1-1; unclear D gene. Germline V gene sequence: CDR1 SGHDN, CDR2 FVKESK. The CDR3 is 11 residues long. CDR3 DNA, as far as it was read: TGTGCCAGCAGCCACTCTTCCGAA. This codes for CASSHSSE. The CDR3, in full, reads CASSHSSEAFF.

Notes on this clone: The CDR3 end lies 3 residues beyond the end of the read and is filled in from the germline J gene. The V call is TRBV30, the J call TRBJ1-6; 11 nucleotides line up with TRBD1. The V gene end was trimmed by 3 bases and the J gene end by 9 bases; junction bases not matched to a gene: 7. This CDR3 comprises 15 residues. In germline, CDR1 is GTSNPN, CDR2 SVGIG (reference sequence). CDR3 loop: CAWRTGTGGISPLHF. CDR3 DNA (partial): TGTGCCTGGAGGACCGGGACAGGGGGAATTTCACCC.

Note on this clone: Sequencing ends 3 residues short of the CDR3 end; the germline J gene provides the rest. The chain combines TRBV2 with TRBJ1-2; no definite D call. This CDR3 has 13 amino acids. Germline lookup yields CDR1 SNHLY and CDR2 FYNNEI. Partial CDR3 DNA: TGTGCCAGCAGTGACCCTTCCACAGATACC. It yields the protein CASSDPSTDT. The CDR3 in full is CASSDPSTDTYTF.

Points on this clone: The DNA ends 3 residues before the CDR3 does, and the rest of the CDR3 is filled in from the germline J gene. This rearrangement joins TRBV7-6 to TRBJ2-3; D not resolved. CDR1 is SGHVS, CDR2 FNYEAQ, per germline. This CDR3 region has 13 residues. CDR3 DNA (partial): TGTGCCAGCAGCTTTCTTCAAAGCGAGACG. It codes for CASSFLQSET. The CDR3 in its entirety is CASSFLQSETQYF.

About this clone itself: The sequence runs out 3 residues before the end of the CDR3; the remainder is reconstructed from the germline J gene. This sequence joins TRBV11-2 and TRBJ2-2; the D is unclear. V was pared by 5 bases and J by 7 bases, with 8 bases between. The CDR3 totals 12 residues. From germline, CDR1 is SGHAT and CDR2 FQNNGV. Here the CDR3 reads CASSPSLGELFF. The part of the CDR3 DNA that was read is TGTGCCAGCAGCCCATCACTCGGGGAG.

By frequency, this clone is medium-sized. The CDR3 is cut off 3 residues early in the read; its end comes from the germline J gene. This chain links TRBV10-3 with TRBJ2-2, with TRBD1 identical over 7 bases. There are 15 residues in the CDR3. CDR1 ENHRY and CDR2 SYGVKD come from the germline V gene. The trim removed 6 bases at V and 3 bases at J, leaving 7 bases unmatched. Here the CDR3 reads CAISSGTAYTGELFF. The CDR3 bases that were read are TGTGCCATCAGCTCCGGGACAGCTTACACCGGGGAG.

On this clone: From the germline J gene comes the end of the CDR3, since the read stops 3 residues before it. V is TRBV16 and J is TRBJ1-4; TRBD1 matches 9 bases. Per the germline V gene, CDR1 is KGHSY and CDR2 is FQNENV. V trimming: 0 bases; J trimming: 5 bases; junction bases outside the gene matches: 1. The CDR3 has 15 amino acids. The DNA read from the CDR3 is TGTGCCAGCAGCCAATCAGGGACAGGGAATGAAAAA. The encoded protein is CASSQSGTGNEK. The full CDR3 protein reads CASSQSGTGNEKLFF.

Concerning this clone itself: The read gets to within 3 residues of the CDR3 end, and the germline J gene fills in the rest. J is TRBJ2-2 and V is TRBV2, with D perhaps TRBD2 (6 bases). The length of the CDR3 is 14 residues. V lost 8 bases and J 4 bases, leaving 14 bases between the germline ends. Germline-derived CDR1 and CDR2 are SNHLY and FYNNEI. Partial CDR3 DNA: TGTGCCAGCGGATCGGGACTCAGCACCGGGGAG. Translated: CASGSGLSTGE. The CDR3 in its entirety is CASGSGLSTGELFF.

A word on this clone: The CDR3 goes on 3 residues after the read ends, and that part is filled in from the germline J gene. This sequence joins TRBV13 and TRBJ2-1, with 14 positions matching TRBD2. The CDR3 consists of 15 residues. J lost 7 bases, V lost 4 bases, and 3 bases had no gene match. Germline CDR1 and CDR2: PRHDT and FYEKMQ (reference sequence). Partial CDR3 DNA: TGTGCCAGCAGCTCGGGACTAGCGGGGGAAAATGAG. Encoded protein: CASSSGLAGENE. In full, the CDR3 reads CASSSGLAGENEQFF.

For this clone: Coverage ceases 3 residues before the CDR3 finishes, and the germline J gene fills in the end. This sequence joins TRBV18 and TRBJ2-5; D is undetermined. Germline V gives CDR1 KGHSH, CDR2 LQKENI. Trimming stripped 1 base from V and 5 bases from J, with 14 bases between. The CDR3 sequence is 15 residues long. The sequenced part of the CDR3 DNA is TGTGCCAGCTCACCACAGACTGTCGCAGCCGAGACC. This encodes CASSPQTVAAET. The whole CDR3 region reads CASSPQTVAAETQYF.

The CDR3: CASSESPGVNTEAFF. The CDR3 bases that were read are TGTGCCAGCAGTGAATCGCCAGGGGTGAACACTGAA. V is TRBV6-1 and J is TRBJ1-1, with D tentatively TRBD1 (6 bases). Read data end 3 residues before the CDR3 end; the end is taken from the germline J gene. CDR3 length equals 15 residues. The V gene's germline CDR1 is MNHNS and CDR2 SASEGT. Trimming stripped 2 bases from V and 0 bases from J, with 10 bases between.

Comments on this clone: The read halts 3 residues ahead of the CDR3 end, with the missing end drawn from the germline J gene. The chain links TRBV7-6 to TRBJ2-7; 12 bases fit TRBD2. Trimming at V came to 1 base and at J to 5 bases, leaving 3 bases not matched to a gene. Germline V gene data show CDR1 as SGHVS and CDR2 as FNYEAQ. The CDR3 has 15 residues. Incomplete CDR3 DNA: TGTGCCAGCAGCTTAGATCCTAGCGGGGGGGACGAG. Amino acid sequence: CASSLDPSGGDE. The CDR3 in its entirety is CASSLDPSGGDEQYF.